Following are 4 T cell receptor beta chains from one sample sequenced in a study of cytomegalovirus exposure and HLA in healthy donors. Here immunoSEQ multiplex PCR was the method, and the copy in TCRdb shows in-frame clones only, minus some. The sample holds some 69,000 clones, roughly 96% seen once. Material: PBMCs. The receptors shown here come from a man between 18 and 29 years old in good health and CMV-seronegative.

The chain has TRBV28 and TRBJ1-2; D ambiguous. The CDR3 is made up of 13 amino acids. V was cut by 1 base and J by 5 bases, with 8 bases left in between. From germline, CDR1 is MDHEN and CDR2 SYDVKM. Written as DNA, the CDR3 is TGTGCCAGCAGTTTATCAGGCTCATATGGCTACACCTTC. This encodes CASSLSGSYGYTF.

V usage is TRBV13 and J usage is TRBJ2-7; 8 bases are a match to TRBD1. With V trimmed by 5 bases and J by 5 bases, 14 bases remained unmatched. The CDR3 length is 16 residues. The germline V gene has CDR1 PRHDT and CDR2 FYEKMQ (reference sequence). In DNA form, the CDR3 reads TGTGCCAGCAGCCGAAGGACCCCGGACAGGGAGGACGAGCAGTACTTC. Encoded protein: CASSRRTPDREDEQYF.

The V gene is TRBV15, the J gene TRBJ2-1; 7 bases fit TRBD2. The germline gives CDR1 LNHNV, CDR2 YYDKDF (reference sequence). The CDR3 contains 20 residues. The V gene end was trimmed by 1 base and the J gene end by 0 bases; junction bases not matched to a gene: 15. CDR3 region: CATSRGVGGSGGNSYNEQFF. CDR3 bases: TGTGCCACCAGCAGAGGAGTGGGCGGGAGTGGGGGAAACTCCTACAATGAGCAGTTCTTC.

The J gene is TRBJ2-3, the V gene TRBV29-1; TRBD2 matches at 7 bases. CDR3 length: 12 amino acids. CDR1 and CDR2 (germline): SQVTM, ANQGSEA. The ends lost 7 bases at V and 1 base at J; junction bases unmatched: 2. The CDR3 spells CSGGGRTDTQYF. The CDR3 nucleotides read TGCAGCGGCGGGGGACGCACAGATACGCAGTATTTT.